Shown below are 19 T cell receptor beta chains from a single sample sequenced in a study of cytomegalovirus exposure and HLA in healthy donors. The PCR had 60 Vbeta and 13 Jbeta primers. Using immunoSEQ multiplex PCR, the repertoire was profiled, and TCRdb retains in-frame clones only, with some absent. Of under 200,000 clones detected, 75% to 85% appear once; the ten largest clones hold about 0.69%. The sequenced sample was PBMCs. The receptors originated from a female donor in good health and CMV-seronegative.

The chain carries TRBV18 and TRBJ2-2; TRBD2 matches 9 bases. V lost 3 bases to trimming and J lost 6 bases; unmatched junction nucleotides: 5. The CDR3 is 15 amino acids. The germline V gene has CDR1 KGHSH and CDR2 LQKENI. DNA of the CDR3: TGTGCCAGCTCACCTAGTAGCGGGAGCGCCGGGGAGCTGTTTTTT. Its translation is CASSPSSGSAGELFF.

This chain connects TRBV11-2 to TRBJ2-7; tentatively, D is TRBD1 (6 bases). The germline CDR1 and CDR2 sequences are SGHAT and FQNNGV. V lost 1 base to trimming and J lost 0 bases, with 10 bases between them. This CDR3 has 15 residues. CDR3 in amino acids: CASSLVQGSSYEQYF. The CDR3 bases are TGTGCCAGCAGCTTAGTTCAGGGGAGCTCCTACGAGCAGTACTTC.

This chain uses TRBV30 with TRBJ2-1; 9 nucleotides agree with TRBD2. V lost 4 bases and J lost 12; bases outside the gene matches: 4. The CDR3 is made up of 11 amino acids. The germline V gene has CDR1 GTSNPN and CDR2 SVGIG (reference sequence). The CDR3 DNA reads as TGTGCCTGGACTAGCGGGGACGGGCAGTTCTTC. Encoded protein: CAWTSGDGQFF.

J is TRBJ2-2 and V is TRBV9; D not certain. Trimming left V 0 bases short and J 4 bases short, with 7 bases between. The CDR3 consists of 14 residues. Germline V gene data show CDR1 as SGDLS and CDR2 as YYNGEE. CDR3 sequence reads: CASSVEEFTGELFF. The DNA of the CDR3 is TGTGCCAGCAGCGTAGAAGAGTTCACCGGGGAGCTGTTTTTT. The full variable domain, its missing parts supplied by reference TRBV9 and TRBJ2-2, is DSGVTQTPKHLITATGQRVTLRCSPRSGDLSVYWYQQSLDQGLQFLIQYYNGEERAKGNILERFSAQQFPDLHSELNLSSLELGDSALYFCASSVEEFTGELFFGEGSRLTVL.

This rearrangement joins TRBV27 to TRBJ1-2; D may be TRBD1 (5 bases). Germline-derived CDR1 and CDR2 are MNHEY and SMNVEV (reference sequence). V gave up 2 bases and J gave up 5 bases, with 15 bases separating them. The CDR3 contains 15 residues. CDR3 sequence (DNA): TGTGCCAGCAGTTTAATGGCAGGGAATGCTTATGGCTACACCTTC. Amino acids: CASSLMAGNAYGYTF.

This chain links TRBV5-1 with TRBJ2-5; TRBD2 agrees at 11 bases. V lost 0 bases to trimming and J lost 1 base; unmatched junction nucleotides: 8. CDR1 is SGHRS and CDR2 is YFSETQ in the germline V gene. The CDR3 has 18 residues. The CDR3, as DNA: TGCGCCAGCAGCTTGGGGGTACTAGCGGGGGACGTCCAAGAGACCCAGTACTTC. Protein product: CASSLGVLAGDVQETQYF.

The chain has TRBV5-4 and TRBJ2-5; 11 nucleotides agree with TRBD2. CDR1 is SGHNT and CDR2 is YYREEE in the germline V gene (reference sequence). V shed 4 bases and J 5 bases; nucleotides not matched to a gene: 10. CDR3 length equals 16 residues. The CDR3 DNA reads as TGTGCCAGCAGCCGGGCTAGCGGGGGGCCCTTGGAGACCCAGTACTTC. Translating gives CASSRASGGPLETQYF.

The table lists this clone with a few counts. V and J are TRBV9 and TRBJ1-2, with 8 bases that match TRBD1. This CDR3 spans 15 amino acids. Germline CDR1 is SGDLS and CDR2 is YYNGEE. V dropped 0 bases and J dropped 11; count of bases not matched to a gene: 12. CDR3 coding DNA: TGTGCCAGCAGCGTAGCCCCCCGGACAGGGAGTAGTTACACCTTC. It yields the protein CASSVAPRTGSSYTF. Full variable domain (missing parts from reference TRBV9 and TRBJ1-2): DSGVTQTPKHLITATGQRVTLRCSPRSGDLSVYWYQQSLDQGLQFLIQYYNGEERAKGNILERFSAQQFPDLHSELNLSSLELGDSALYFCASSVAPRTGSSYTFGSGTRLTVV.

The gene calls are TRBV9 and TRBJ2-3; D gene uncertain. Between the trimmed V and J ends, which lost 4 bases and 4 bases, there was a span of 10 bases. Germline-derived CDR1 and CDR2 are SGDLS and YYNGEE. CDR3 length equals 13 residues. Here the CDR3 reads CASSQPGSDTQYF. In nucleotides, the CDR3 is TGTGCCAGCAGCCAACCCGGGTCAGATACGCAGTATTTT.

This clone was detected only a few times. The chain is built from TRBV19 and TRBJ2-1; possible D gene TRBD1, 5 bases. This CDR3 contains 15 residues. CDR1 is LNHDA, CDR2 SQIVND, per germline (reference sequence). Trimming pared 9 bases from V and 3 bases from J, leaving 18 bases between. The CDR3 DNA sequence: TGTGCCAGCCAGGCCGGAGACAGAATCTACAATGAGCAGTTCTTC. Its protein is CASQAGDRIYNEQFF.

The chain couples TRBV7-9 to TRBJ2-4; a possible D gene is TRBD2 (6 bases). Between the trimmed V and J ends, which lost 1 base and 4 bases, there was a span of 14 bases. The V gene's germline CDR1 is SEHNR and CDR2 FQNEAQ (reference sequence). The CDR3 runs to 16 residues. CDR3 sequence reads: CASSLVSLGTKNIQYF. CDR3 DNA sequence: TGTGCCAGCAGCTTAGTCAGCCTCGGGACTAAAAACATTCAGTACTTC.

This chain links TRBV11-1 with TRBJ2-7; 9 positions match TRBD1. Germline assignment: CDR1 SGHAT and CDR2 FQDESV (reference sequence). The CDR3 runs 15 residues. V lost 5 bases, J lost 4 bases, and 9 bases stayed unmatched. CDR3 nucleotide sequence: TGTGCCAGCAGCCTATCGTCCGGGACAGGGTACGAGCAGTACTTC. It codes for CASSLSSGTGYEQYF.

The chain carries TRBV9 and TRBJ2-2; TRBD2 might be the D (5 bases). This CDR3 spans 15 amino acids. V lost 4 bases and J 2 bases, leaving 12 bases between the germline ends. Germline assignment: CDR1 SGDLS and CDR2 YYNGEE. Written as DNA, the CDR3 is TGTGCCAGCAGCACCACGACGGGAAACACCGGGGAGCTGTTTTTT. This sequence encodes CASSTTTGNTGELFF.

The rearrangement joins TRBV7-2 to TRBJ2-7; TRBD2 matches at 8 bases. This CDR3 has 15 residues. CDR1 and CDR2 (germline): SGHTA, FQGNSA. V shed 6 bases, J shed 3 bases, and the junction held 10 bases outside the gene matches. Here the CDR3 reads CASSLKAGEGYEQYF. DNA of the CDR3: TGTGCCAGCAGTTTAAAAGCGGGAGAGGGCTACGAGCAGTACTTC.

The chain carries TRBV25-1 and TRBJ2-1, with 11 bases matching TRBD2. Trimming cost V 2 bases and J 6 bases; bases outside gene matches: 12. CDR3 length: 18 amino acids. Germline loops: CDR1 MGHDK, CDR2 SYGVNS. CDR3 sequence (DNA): TGTGCCAGCAGTGAAAGCGGTATAGCGGGAGGGCCAAGCAATGAGCAGTTCTTC. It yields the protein CASSESGIAGGPSNEQFF.

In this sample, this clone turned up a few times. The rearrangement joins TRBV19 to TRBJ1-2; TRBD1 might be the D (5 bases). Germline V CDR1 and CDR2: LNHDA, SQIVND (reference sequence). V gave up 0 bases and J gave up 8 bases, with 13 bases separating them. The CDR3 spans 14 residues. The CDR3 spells CASSIDQGMSGYTF. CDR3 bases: TGTGCCAGTAGTATAGACCAGGGAATGAGCGGCTACACCTTC.

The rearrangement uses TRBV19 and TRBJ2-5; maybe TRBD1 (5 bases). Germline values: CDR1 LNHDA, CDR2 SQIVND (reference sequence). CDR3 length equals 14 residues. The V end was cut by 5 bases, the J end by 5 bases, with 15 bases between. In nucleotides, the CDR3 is TGTGCCAGTAGTCCCCAGGGATTGATGGAGACCCAGTACTTC. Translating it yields CASSPQGLMETQYF.

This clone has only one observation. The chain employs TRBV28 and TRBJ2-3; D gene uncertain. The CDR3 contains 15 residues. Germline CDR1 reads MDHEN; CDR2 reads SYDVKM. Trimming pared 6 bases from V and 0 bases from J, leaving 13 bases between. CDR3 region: CASSLRLSSTDTQYF. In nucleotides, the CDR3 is TGTGCCAGCAGCCTTAGACTGTCTAGCACAGATACGCAGTATTTT.

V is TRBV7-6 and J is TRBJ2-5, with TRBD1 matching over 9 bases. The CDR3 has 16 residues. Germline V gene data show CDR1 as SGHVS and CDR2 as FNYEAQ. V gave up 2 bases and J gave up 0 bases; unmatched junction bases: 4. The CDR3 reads CASSLTGTGYQETQYF. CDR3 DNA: TGTGCCAGCAGCTTAACCGGGACAGGGTACCAAGAGACCCAGTACTTC.